A selection of T cell receptor beta chains follows, all from one sample in a study of cytomegalovirus exposure and HLA in healthy donors. Libraries were prepared by immunoSEQ multiplex PCR; TCRdb keeps only in-frame clonotypes and omits some of them. Of 150,000 or so clones in the sample, 82% were seen once. Sequences were obtained from PBMCs. Receptors originate from a male donor in good health and CMV-seronegative. CDR3s include the opening cysteine and the closing phenylalanine or tryptophan. A D gene is named only where the DNA matches it firmly. Rows give clone size only sometimes, using once, few, many, or a class for an expanded clone.

v_call: TRBV19; d_call: -; j_call: TRBJ1-4; clone_size: -; cdr3_aa: CASSGRGIEKLFF; cdr3_nt: TGTGCCAGTAGTGGGCGGGGTATCGAAAAACTGTTTTTT
v_call: TRBV5-1; d_call: TRBD1; j_call: TRBJ1-4; clone_size: few; cdr3_aa: CASSSSGTATNEKLFF; cdr3_nt: TGCGCCAGCAGCTCATCCGGGACAGCAACTAATGAAAAACTGTTTTTT
v_call: TRBV10-3; d_call: TRBD2; j_call: TRBJ2-2; clone_size: -; cdr3_aa: CAVRWEGWTGELFF; cdr3_nt: TGTGCCGTGAGGTGGGAGGGATGGACCGGGGAGCTGTTTTTT
v_call: TRBV2; d_call: TRBD2; j_call: TRBJ2-1; clone_size: -; cdr3_aa: CASSDRRTSGSSYNEQFF; cdr3_nt: TGTGCCAGCAGTGACCGAAGGACTAGCGGGAGCTCCTACAATGAGCAGTTCTTC
v_call: TRBV27; d_call: -; j_call: TRBJ1-4; clone_size: few; cdr3_aa: CASRKTDYPEKLFF; cdr3_nt: TGTGCCAGCAGGAAGACAGATTATCCGGAAAAACTGTTTTTT
v_call: TRBV7-8; d_call: TRBD2; j_call: TRBJ2-7; clone_size: once; cdr3_aa: CASSPQTSAGANSYEQYF; cdr3_nt: TGTGCCAGCAGCCCCCAAACTAGCGCGGGTGCAAACTCCTACGAGCAGTACTTC
v_call: TRBV29-1; d_call: TRBD2; j_call: TRBJ2-3; clone_size: -; cdr3_aa: CSVAPTTSGRFTDTQYF; cdr3_nt: TGCAGCGTTGCCCCCACGACTAGCGGGAGGTTCACAGATACGCAGTATTTT
v_call: TRBV7-9; d_call: TRBD1; j_call: TRBJ2-7; clone_size: -; cdr3_aa: CASSLGQNYEQYF; cdr3_nt: TGTGCCAGCAGCTTGGGACAGAACTACGAGCAGTACTTC
v_call: TRBV27; d_call: TRBD1; j_call: TRBJ2-2; clone_size: -; cdr3_aa: CASPRDRGLGGELFF; cdr3_nt: TGTGCCAGCCCCCGGGACAGGGGGCTCGGTGGGGAGCTGTTTTTT
v_call: TRBV11-1; d_call: TRBD2; j_call: TRBJ2-5; clone_size: -; cdr3_aa: CASSLVWEGGGTQYF; cdr3_nt: TGTGCCAGCAGCTTAGTATGGGAGGGAGGAGGGACCCAGTACTTC
v_call: TRBV7-9; d_call: TRBD2; j_call: TRBJ2-7; clone_size: -; cdr3_aa: CATQPGGSYEQYF; cdr3_nt: TGTGCCACCCAACCGGGGGGCTCCTACGAGCAGTACTTC
v_call: TRBV10-1; d_call: -; j_call: TRBJ2-7; clone_size: -; cdr3_aa: CASSESGGYEQYF; cdr3_nt: TGCGCCAGCAGTGAGTCTGGGGGGTACGAGCAGTACTTC
v_call: TRBV5-6; d_call: TRBD2; j_call: TRBJ2-7; clone_size: -; cdr3_aa: CASSWGPAGGLNEQYF; cdr3_nt: TGTGCCAGCAGCTGGGGTCCGGCGGGGGGGTTAAACGAGCAGTACTTC
v_call: TRBV7-9; d_call: -; j_call: TRBJ1-1; clone_size: -; cdr3_aa: CASSSRVYNTEAFF; cdr3_nt: TGTGCCAGCAGCTCACGAGTATATAACACTGAAGCTTTCTTT
v_call: TRBV28; d_call: -; j_call: TRBJ2-7; clone_size: -; cdr3_aa: CATRRGSSYEQYF; cdr3_nt: TGTGCCACCAGACGTGGGAGCTCCTACGAGCAGTACTTC
v_call: TRBV5-1; d_call: -; j_call: TRBJ2-6; clone_size: once; cdr3_aa: CASSSRGNGANVLTF; cdr3_nt: TGCGCCAGCAGCTCCAGGGGTAATGGGGCCAACGTCCTGACTTTC
v_call: TRBV7-9; d_call: -; j_call: TRBJ1-4; clone_size: -; cdr3_aa: CASSLIGDSEKLFF; cdr3_nt: TGTGCCAGCAGCTTAATAGGGGATAGTGAAAAACTGTTTTTT
v_call: TRBV18; d_call: -; j_call: TRBJ2-1; clone_size: -; cdr3_aa: CASSPVQNNEQFF; cdr3_nt: TGTGCCAGCTCACCGGTTCAGAACAATGAGCAGTTCTTC
v_call: TRBV28; d_call: -; j_call: TRBJ2-7; clone_size: -; cdr3_aa: CASSWGQSYEQYF; cdr3_nt: TGTGCCAGCTCCTGGGGCCAGTCCTACGAGCAGTACTTC
v_call: TRBV6-5; d_call: TRBD1; j_call: TRBJ2-5; clone_size: -; cdr3_aa: CASTHRGRRETQYF; cdr3_nt: TGTGCCAGCACCCACAGGGGACGTCGGGAGACCCAGTACTTC
v_call: TRBV5-1; d_call: -; j_call: TRBJ1-2; clone_size: -; cdr3_aa: CASSPGKSGYTF; cdr3_nt: TGCGCCAGCAGCCCAGGAAAAAGCGGCTACACCTTC
v_call: TRBV20-1; d_call: TRBD1; j_call: TRBJ1-5; clone_size: -; cdr3_aa: CSARVTGGQHF; cdr3_nt: TGCAGTGCTAGAGTTACAGGGGGCCAGCATTTT
v_call: TRBV7-2; d_call: -; j_call: TRBJ1-3; clone_size: -; cdr3_aa: CASSLQGPSGNTIYF; cdr3_nt: TGTGCCAGCAGCTTGCAGGGGCCCTCTGGAAACACCATATATTTT
v_call: TRBV14; d_call: -; j_call: TRBJ1-4; clone_size: -; cdr3_aa: CASSQAQPGFNEKLFF; cdr3_nt: TGTGCCAGCAGCCAAGCCCAGCCAGGGTTTAATGAAAAACTGTTTTTT
v_call: TRBV7-8; d_call: TRBD1; j_call: TRBJ1-2; clone_size: few; cdr3_aa: CASSLQGYGYTF; cdr3_nt: TGTGCCAGCAGTCTACAGGGGTATGGCTACACCTTC
v_call: TRBV7-8; d_call: TRBD1; j_call: TRBJ2-5; clone_size: -; cdr3_aa: CASSGTGTQETQYF; cdr3_nt: TGTGCCAGCAGTGGGACAGGAACACAAGAGACCCAGTACTTC
v_call: TRBV10-3; d_call: TRBD2; j_call: TRBJ2-2; clone_size: -; cdr3_aa: CATRGTSEGTGELFF; cdr3_nt: TGTGCCACCAGGGGGACTAGCGAAGGCACCGGGGAGCTGTTTTTT
v_call: TRBV6-5; d_call: -; j_call: TRBJ2-7; clone_size: -; cdr3_aa: CASSFLAYYEQYF; cdr3_nt: TGTGCCAGCAGTTTCCTAGCGTACTACGAGCAGTACTTC
v_call: TRBV11-1; d_call: -; j_call: TRBJ2-2; clone_size: -; cdr3_aa: CASSLSSTGELFF; cdr3_nt: TGTGCCAGCAGCTTATCGAGCACCGGGGAGCTGTTTTTT
v_call: TRBV6-5; d_call: TRBD2; j_call: TRBJ2-7; clone_size: -; cdr3_aa: CASRRTSGNYEQYF; cdr3_nt: TGTGCCAGCAGAAGGACTAGCGGGAACTACGAGCAGTACTTC
v_call: TRBV28; d_call: -; j_call: TRBJ2-1; clone_size: -; cdr3_aa: CASTTNREQFF; cdr3_nt: TGTGCCAGCACGACCAACAGGGAGCAGTTCTTC
v_call: TRBV5-1; d_call: TRBD2; j_call: TRBJ2-5; clone_size: -; cdr3_aa: CASSFQGLAKETQYF; cdr3_nt: TGCGCCAGCAGCTTCCAGGGACTAGCGAAAGAGACCCAGTACTTC
v_call: TRBV5-4; d_call: -; j_call: TRBJ2-7; clone_size: -; cdr3_aa: CASSLRPDSTEQYF; cdr3_nt: TGTGCCAGCAGCTTGCGGCCTGACTCTACCGAGCAGTACTTC
v_call: TRBV7-8; d_call: TRBD2; j_call: TRBJ2-7; clone_size: -; cdr3_aa: CASSGVAGGPDEQYF; cdr3_nt: TGTGCCAGCAGTGGGGTAGCGGGAGGGCCCGACGAGCAGTACTTC
v_call: TRBV18; d_call: -; j_call: TRBJ1-5; clone_size: -; cdr3_aa: CASSPGTGLRGNQPQHF; cdr3_nt: TGTGCCAGCTCACCTGGAACAGGGTTAAGGGGAAATCAGCCCCAGCATTTT
v_call: TRBV11-1; d_call: -; j_call: TRBJ2-7; clone_size: few; cdr3_aa: CASSRQFSSYEQYF; cdr3_nt: TGTGCCAGCAGCCGACAGTTTAGCTCCTACGAGCAGTACTTC
v_call: TRBV5-8; d_call: TRBD1; j_call: TRBJ2-7; clone_size: -; cdr3_aa: CASSPDRAAYEQYF; cdr3_nt: TGTGCCAGCAGCCCAGACAGGGCTGCCTACGAGCAGTACTTC
v_call: TRBV11-3; d_call: TRBD2; j_call: TRBJ2-1; clone_size: -; cdr3_aa: CASSKGVGGASYNEQFF; cdr3_nt: TGTGCCAGCAGCAAGGGGGTCGGGGGGGCCTCCTACAATGAGCAGTTCTTC
v_call: TRBV9; d_call: -; j_call: TRBJ2-7; clone_size: few; cdr3_aa: CASSALGGRSYEQYF; cdr3_nt: TGTGCCAGCAGCGCACTAGGAGGAAGGTCCTACGAGCAGTACTTC
v_call: TRBV19; d_call: TRBD2; j_call: TRBJ2-3; clone_size: -; cdr3_aa: CASSWGGSTDTQYF; cdr3_nt: TGTGCCAGTAGTTGGGGGGGGAGCACAGATACGCAGTATTTT
v_call: TRBV5-1; d_call: TRBD1; j_call: TRBJ2-2; clone_size: -; cdr3_aa: CASSLAGTGRTGELFF; cdr3_nt: TGCGCCAGCAGCTTGGCCGGGACAGGAAGGACCGGGGAGCTGTTTTTT
v_call: TRBV25-1; d_call: TRBD2; j_call: TRBJ2-5; clone_size: -; cdr3_aa: CASSATGGPLETQYF; cdr3_nt: TGTGCCAGCAGTGCGACGGGGGGGCCGTTAGAGACCCAGTACTTC
v_call: TRBV5-4; d_call: TRBD1; j_call: TRBJ2-7; clone_size: few; cdr3_aa: CASSATGGRVYEQYF; cdr3_nt: TGTGCCAGCAGCGCAACAGGGGGCCGAGTTTACGAGCAGTACTTC
v_call: TRBV27; d_call: -; j_call: TRBJ1-1; clone_size: -; cdr3_aa: CASSLVGLGQNTEAFF; cdr3_nt: TGTGCCAGCAGTTTAGTAGGGCTGGGACAGAACACTGAAGCTTTCTTT
v_call: TRBV10-3; d_call: TRBD1; j_call: TRBJ1-5; clone_size: -; cdr3_aa: CAISDRQGSGQPQHF; cdr3_nt: TGTGCCATCAGTGACCGACAGGGGTCGGGACAGCCCCAGCATTTT
v_call: TRBV29-1; d_call: -; j_call: TRBJ2-3; clone_size: -; cdr3_aa: CSVEDRRRLRGGTDTQYF; cdr3_nt: TGCAGCGTTGAAGATAGAAGACGTCTGCGGGGCGGCACAGATACGCAGTATTTT
v_call: TRBV29-1; d_call: -; j_call: TRBJ1-1; clone_size: -; cdr3_aa: CSVCDRMNTEAFF; cdr3_nt: TGCAGCGTTTGTGACAGGATGAACACTGAAGCTTTCTTT
v_call: TRBV5-1; d_call: TRBD2; j_call: TRBJ2-7; clone_size: -; cdr3_aa: CASSWTGGAYEQYF; cdr3_nt: TGCGCCAGCAGCTGGACGGGGGGGGCCTACGAGCAGTACTTC
v_call: TRBV15; d_call: TRBD1; j_call: TRBJ2-7; clone_size: once; cdr3_aa: CATNNRDRGNYEQYF; cdr3_nt: TGTGCCACCAACAACCGGGACAGGGGTAACTACGAGCAGTACTTC
v_call: TRBV12-5; d_call: TRBD2; j_call: TRBJ2-1; clone_size: -; cdr3_aa: CASGPPELAGGDNEQFF; cdr3_nt: TGTGCTAGTGGCCCACCCGAACTAGCGGGGGGCGACAATGAGCAGTTCTTC
v_call: TRBV29-1; d_call: TRBD1; j_call: TRBJ2-1; clone_size: -; cdr3_aa: CSVIGQGTYEQFF; cdr3_nt: TGCAGCGTCATAGGACAGGGGACCTATGAGCAGTTCTTC
v_call: TRBV7-3; d_call: -; j_call: TRBJ2-3; clone_size: -; cdr3_aa: CASSANPTVDTQYF; cdr3_nt: TGTGCCAGCAGCGCCAACCCAACAGTAGATACGCAGTATTTT
v_call: TRBV19; d_call: -; j_call: TRBJ2-3; clone_size: few; cdr3_aa: CASSIPGAGDTQYF; cdr3_nt: TGTGCCAGTAGTATCCCAGGGGCCGGGGATACGCAGTATTTT
v_call: TRBV7-2; d_call: -; j_call: TRBJ2-7; clone_size: few; cdr3_aa: CASSFGTTYEQYF; cdr3_nt: TGTGCCAGCAGCTTTGGGACAACATACGAGCAGTACTTC
v_call: TRBV12-5; d_call: -; j_call: TRBJ1-3; clone_size: -; cdr3_aa: CASGLVGRDTIYF; cdr3_nt: TGTGCTAGTGGTTTGGTAGGGAGGGACACCATATATTTT